These 28 T cell receptor beta chains share one sample of origin, sequenced in a study of technical replicates of blood from a handful of donors (TCRdb year 2017). Library method: the immunoSEQ multiplex PCR assay. Imported from immuneACCESS, the table was reduced by TCRdb to in-frame sequences with V and J called. These copies leave out some clones; in studies compared against another copy, an unresolved V gene accounts for under half, and the cause of the remainder is not known. The sample table contains 65,000 to 95,000 clones; only one count was recorded for 86% of them. The top ten constitute roughly 4.5% of the sample. Sequenced input: PBMCs. These receptor sequences come from a human donor in good health. Some clones in this sample may be carry-over from other donors' samples.

The CDR3 is CATSRDRAGVYEQYF. CDR3 coding DNA: TGTGCCACCAGCAGAGATCGCGCGGGGGTCTACGAGCAGTACTTC. This chain connects TRBV15 to TRBJ2-5, with 7 bases matching TRBD2. The last part of the DNA fits TRBJ2-7 better; the J call may be wrong. The CDR3 loop spans 15 amino acids. CDR1 is LNHNV and CDR2 is YYDKDF in the germline V gene (reference sequence).

This clone has just one count. The chain employs TRBV11-1 and TRBJ2-3, with TRBD1 as a possible D gene (6 bases). Per the germline V gene, CDR1 is SGHAT and CDR2 is FQDESV (reference sequence). The CDR3 length is 16 residues. Between the trimmed V and J ends, which lost 5 bases and 2 bases, there was a span of 17 bases. This chain's CDR3 is CASSPFLDSHTDTQYF. The CDR3 DNA is TGTGCCAGCAGCCCATTTCTGGACAGCCACACAGATACGCAGTATTTT.

This clone appeared a few times. V gene TRBV10-1 combines with J gene TRBJ1-4, with TRBD1 identical over 9 bases. The CDR3 sequence is 14 residues long. Losses at the gene ends were 3 bases for V and 6 bases for J; bases not matched to a gene: 2. The germline V gene has CDR1 WNHNN and CDR2 SYGVQD (reference sequence). CDR3 protein: CASSDRQGDEKLFF. CDR3 bases: TGCGCCAGCAGTGACAGACAGGGGGATGAAAAACTGTTTTTT.

The gene calls are TRBV2 and TRBJ2-7; 8 positions match TRBD2. Trimming took 5 bases from V and 7 from J; bases not matched to a gene: 10. CDR3 length: 14 residues. From germline, CDR1 is SNHLY and CDR2 FYNNEI. The CDR3 nucleotides are TGTGCCAGCAGTCCGGGCGGGAGGCCGAGTGAGCAGTACTTC. Residues: CASSPGGRPSEQYF.

This rearrangement joins TRBV5-4 to TRBJ1-2; tentatively, D is TRBD1 (5 bases). Trimming removed 3 bases from V and 5 bases from J, with 17 bases in between. The CDR3 runs to 15 residues. Germline CDR1 is SGHNT and CDR2 is YYREEE (reference sequence). CDR3 sequence reads: CASSSGHWRDYGYTF. CDR3 sequence (DNA): TGTGCCAGCAGCTCTGGACACTGGAGGGATTATGGCTACACCTTC.

This chain joins TRBV15 and TRBJ1-2; 7 bases match TRBD1. The V segment lost 1 base and the J segment 1 base; nucleotides outside the gene matches: 6. CDR1 and CDR2 (germline): LNHNV, YYDKDF (reference sequence). The CDR3 has 16 amino acids. CDR3 sequence reads: CATSRVGQGGNYGYTF. DNA for the CDR3: TGTGCCACCAGCAGAGTTGGGCAGGGGGGTAACTATGGCTACACCTTC.

The V and J genes are TRBV7-2 and TRBJ2-1; D is undetermined. V lost 3 bases, J lost 0 bases, and 15 bases lay in between. This CDR3 has 17 residues. Germline V CDR1 and CDR2: SGHTA, FQGNSA. The CDR3, as DNA: TGTGCCAGCAGCTTTCCTTACCCCGTCAGCTCCTACAATGAGCAGTTCTTC. It specifies CASSFPYPVSSYNEQFF.

The chain joins TRBV7-9 to TRBJ1-3; D may be TRBD1 (6 bases). The CDR3 is 15 residues long. With 5 bases removed from V and 0 bases from J, the gap between germline ends came to 11 bases. CDR1 and CDR2 (germline): SEHNR, FQNEAQ (reference sequence). CDR3 region: CASSTGTLSGNTIYF. In DNA, the CDR3 is TGTGCCAGCAGCACCGGGACACTCTCTGGAAACACCATATATTTT.

The J gene is TRBJ1-5, the V gene TRBV18, with 8 nucleotides matching TRBD1. Trimming removed 6 bases from V and 4 bases from J; junction bases left unmatched: 8. Germline V gene lookup returns CDR1 KGHSH and CDR2 LQKENI. This CDR3 has 15 residues. The CDR3 DNA reads TGTGCCAGCTCCCCCGGGACAGGCCTAAATCAGCCCCAGCATTTT. Its translation: CASSPGTGLNQPQHF. Complete variable domain (other parts from reference TRBV18 and TRBJ1-5): NAGVMQNPRHLVRRRGQEARLRCSPMKGHSHVYWYRQLPEEGLKFMVYLQKENIIDESGMPKERFSAEFPKEGPSILRIQQVVRGDSAAYFCASSPGTGLNQPQHFGDGTRLSIL.

In DNA, the CDR3 is TGTGCCAGCAGCTTGTGGGCCCGGAACTATGGCTACACCTTC. Its protein is CASSLWARNYGYTF. V is TRBV5-4 and J is TRBJ1-2; D gene uncertain. In germline, CDR1 is SGHNT, CDR2 YYREEE (reference sequence). Between the trimmed V and J ends, which lost 1 base and 2 bases, there was a span of 9 bases. The CDR3 consists of 14 residues.

The chain couples TRBV6-1 to TRBJ1-6; no reliable D call. Germline assignment: CDR1 MNHNS and CDR2 SASEGT. Trimming cost V 1 base and J 7 bases, with 11 bases left between them. The CDR3 is 15 amino acids. In DNA form, the CDR3 reads TGTGCCAGCAGTGAAGACATCGCGGGGAATTCACCCCTCCACTTT. It yields the protein CASSEDIAGNSPLHF.

This clone was recorded only once. Written as DNA, the CDR3 is TGCGCCAGCAGCCAAGATGGGAGGGGAGGTGAGCAGTTCTTC. Its translation is CASSQDGRGGEQFF. The chain carries TRBV4-1 and TRBJ2-1, with 7 bases identical to TRBD2. Germline loops: CDR1 MGHRA, CDR2 YSYEKL. The CDR3 sequence is 14 residues long. J was trimmed by 9 bases and V by 0 bases; bases with no gene match: 5.

The chain uses TRBV5-4 and TRBJ2-5; D is undetermined. This CDR3 region has 14 residues. Germline V CDR1 and CDR2: SGHNT, YYREEE (reference sequence). V lost 5 bases and J 2 bases, leaving 13 bases between the germline ends. CDR3 in amino acids: CASSLGVGQETQYF. The CDR3 coding sequence is TGTGCCAGCAGTCTTGGAGTCGGACAAGAGACCCAGTACTTC.

CDR3: CASSSLRDRGLETQYF. Here the CDR3 DNA reads TGCGCCAGCAGCTCACTCCGGGACAGGGGCTTGGAGACCCAGTACTTC. The genes are TRBV5-1 and TRBJ2-5; 10 bases align to TRBD1. Trimming cost V 3 bases and J 5 bases; bases outside gene matches: 10. This CDR3 has 16 amino acids. CDR1 and CDR2 from the germline V gene are SGHRS and YFSETQ.

V gene TRBV7-3 combines with J gene TRBJ2-2, with 14 bases identical to TRBD2. With V trimmed by 2 bases and J by 8 bases, 13 bases remained unmatched. The CDR3 contains 19 residues. CDR1 and CDR2 from the germline V gene are SGHTA and FQGTGA. In DNA, the CDR3 is TGTGCCAGCAGCTTAGCCCCCTTTGGGACTAGCGGGAGCGGTGGGGAGCTGTTTTTT. Amino acid sequence: CASSLAPFGTSGSGGELFF.

V is TRBV5-8 and J is TRBJ1-5; no clear D gene. Per the germline V gene, CDR1 is SGHTS and CDR2 is YDEGEE. V shed 4 bases and J shed 7 bases, with 12 bases lying between them. The CDR3 length is 13 residues. CDR3 in amino acids: CASSLHREQPQHF. CDR3 bases: TGTGCCAGCAGCCTGCACCGGGAACAGCCCCAGCATTTT. Together with reference TRBV5-8 and TRBJ1-5, the CDR3 gives the full variable domain: EAGVTQSPTHLIKTRGQQATLRCSPISGHTSVYWYQQALGLGLQFLLWYDEGEERNRGNFPPRFSGRQFPNYSSELNVNALELEDSALYLCASSLHREQPQHFGDGTRLSIL.

The CDR3 nucleotides read TGTGCCAGCAGCCCGGGGGGCGAGGATGACTACGAGCAGTACTTC. Protein sequence: CASSPGGEDDYEQYF. This chain links TRBV21-1 with TRBJ2-7; the D call TRBD2 from the table was never checked on the DNA. TRBV21-1 is deemed a pseudogene. The CDR3 spans 15 residues.

The V call is TRBV5-1, the J call TRBJ2-2, with 9 bases identical to TRBD1. V shed 4 bases and J 0 bases; nucleotides not matched to a gene: 4. The V gene's germline CDR1 is SGHRS and CDR2 YFSETQ. The CDR3 is 16 residues long. CDR3 bases: TGCGCCAGCAGCGCGGGACAGGGCACGAACACCGGGGAGCTGTTTTTT. It is translated as CASSAGQGTNTGELFF. Looking up the rest from reference TRBV5-1 and TRBJ2-2 gives the full variable domain: KAGVTQTPRYLIKTRGQQVTLSCSPISGHRSVSWYQQTPGQGLQFLFEYFSETQRNKGNFPGRFSGRQFSNSRSEMNVSTLELGDSALYLCASSAGQGTNTGELFFGEGSRLTVL.

This clone has a handful of counts. V is TRBV29-1 and J is TRBJ2-1; TRBD1 matches at 7 bases. From germline, CDR1 is SQVTM and CDR2 ANQGSEA. The V segment lost 7 bases and the J segment 10 bases; nucleotides outside the gene matches: 4. This CDR3 has 10 amino acids. CDR3 nucleotides: TGCAGCGCACGGACAGGAGAGCAGTTCTTC. It is translated as CSARTGEQFF.

CDR3 sequence: CASSLAWGGYNEQFF. CDR3 sequence (DNA): TGTGCCAGCAGCCTAGCGTGGGGGGGCTACAATGAGCAGTTCTTC. The chain is built from TRBV11-3 and TRBJ2-1, with 7 bases matching TRBD2. Germline lookup yields CDR1 SGHNT and CDR2 YENEEA. The CDR3 loop spans 15 amino acids. After removal of 5 bases from V and 3 bases from J, the junction contained 7 bases not matched to a gene.

This rearrangement joins TRBV29-1 to TRBJ2-1; 8 nucleotides match TRBD1. The germline CDR1 and CDR2 sequences are SQVTM and ANQGSEA. The ends lost 6 bases at V and 1 base at J; junction bases unmatched: 5. The CDR3 runs 14 residues. The CDR3 sequence is CSVNRGRSYNEQFF. DNA for the CDR3: TGCAGCGTAAACAGGGGGAGGTCCTACAATGAGCAGTTCTTC.

The genes are TRBV7-8 and TRBJ1-1, with D possibly TRBD1 on 5 matching bases. CDR1 and CDR2 (germline): SGHVS, FQNEAQ. The CDR3 extends over 13 amino acids. Trimming removed 4 bases from V and 3 bases from J, with 9 bases in between. In DNA, the CDR3 is TGTGCCAGCAGCTCTTGGGGGGACACTGAAGCTTTCTTT. This translates into CASSSWGDTEAFF. The complete variable domain, with remaining parts taken from reference TRBV7-8 and TRBJ1-1, reads GAGVSQSPRYKVAKRGQDVALRCDPISGHVSLFWYQQALGQGPEFLTYFQNEAQLDKSGLPSDRFFAERPEGSVSTLKIQRTQQEDSAVYLCASSSWGDTEAFFGQGTRLTVV.

This rearrangement joins TRBV7-9 to TRBJ1-1, with 8 bases fitting TRBD1. V was clipped by 5 bases and J by 7 bases; unmatched bases: 6. The CDR3 has 13 amino acids. Germline CDR1 is SEHNR and CDR2 is FQNEAQ (reference sequence). CDR3 nucleotides: TGTGCCAGCAGCCGAGACGGGACAGGTGAAGCTTTCTTT. Translation: CASSRDGTGEAFF.

The chain joins TRBV5-1 to TRBJ2-2; TRBD1 aligns across 7 bases. Germline V lookup: CDR1 SGHRS, CDR2 YFSETQ. The V and J ends lost 5 bases and 3 bases, in that order; junction bases with no gene match: 7. The CDR3 totals 15 residues. The CDR3 region has the DNA TGCGCCAGCAGGCTCACAGGGGCGGACACCGGGGAGCTGTTTTTT. Translating it yields CASRLTGADTGELFF.

The chain joins TRBV19 to TRBJ1-2; TRBD1 is a possible D gene (6 bases). Trimming shortened V by 6 bases and J by 6 bases, and 14 bases separated the two germline ends. This CDR3 is 13 amino acids long. In germline, CDR1 is LNHDA, CDR2 SQIVND (reference sequence). In DNA, the CDR3 is TGTGCCAGTAGACCGGAGAGGACAGATGGCTACACCTTC. This gives the protein CASRPERTDGYTF. Full variable domain (rest looked up from reference TRBV19 and TRBJ1-2): DGGITQSPKYLFRKEGQNVTLSCEQNLNHDAMYWYRQDPGQGLRLIYYSQIVNDFQKGDIAEGYSVSREKKESFPLTVTSAQKNPTAFYLCASRPERTDGYTFGSGTRLTVV.

This rearrangement joins TRBV5-4 to TRBJ1-2; D ambiguous. Per the germline V gene, CDR1 is SGHNT and CDR2 is YYREEE (reference sequence). V dropped 4 bases and J dropped 8 bases, with 12 bases sitting between them. The CDR3 length is 12 residues. Here the CDR3 DNA reads TGTGCCAGCAGCCTGGGCTCGCTAGGCTACACCTTC. This gives the protein CASSLGSLGYTF.

The V gene is TRBV9, the J gene TRBJ1-1, with D possibly TRBD1 on 6 matching bases. The CDR3 is 15 amino acids. The germline CDR1 and CDR2 sequences are SGDLS and YYNGEE. The germline V and J ends were trimmed by 3 bases and 4 bases, with 16 bases remaining between them. Here the CDR3 DNA reads TGTGCCAGCAGCGATAACAGGGATCTTGCCACTGAAGCTTTCTTT. Translated, it gives CASSDNRDLATEAFF.

The chain carries TRBV7-9 and TRBJ2-7, with 8 bases aligning to TRBD2. The CDR3 runs to 15 residues. V lost 5 bases and J lost 5; bases outside the gene matches: 11. Germline V lookup: CDR1 SEHNR, CDR2 FQNEAQ (reference sequence). The CDR3 nucleotides read TGTGCCAGCAGCCCTGGGCGGGGGGAGAAGGACGAGCAGTACTTC. This sequence encodes CASSPGRGEKDEQYF.